This TCR beta chain was obtained from a study of human T cells and chemical hapten exposure. Across the whole study: Diphenylcyclopropenone was administered weekly to the scalp of patients throughout the approximately 24-week study.

Regarding time point: patch test 3, about 24 weeks after DPC sensitization. The treatment here: therapeutic diphenylcyclopropenone sensitization with weekly scalp DPC. Before extraction, the whole blood was not fractionated, and total RNA was taken from it. After removal of 0 bases from V and 3 bases from J, the junction contained 5 bases not matched to a gene. The length of the CDR3 is 16 residues. The germline gives CDR1 LGHNA, CDR2 YSLEER. In the library, unique molecular identifiers were attached to individual cDNA molecules. TCRdb fed the RACE reads into MiXCR, producing one record per CDR3 protein. The sample has approximately 86,000 distinct CDR3 sequences, roughly a tenth seen once. This clonotype was recorded many times.

The sequence came from a woman under 40 with alopecia areata. Some clones in this sample may be carry-over from other donors' samples. Source: whole blood, taken in connection with sensitization to the hapten diphenylcyclopropenone (DPC). The rearrangement links TRBV4-3 to TRBJ2-1, with 7 nucleotides matching TRBD2. CDR3: CASSQDGSGNYNEQFF. The CDR3 nucleotides are TGCGCCAGCAGCCAAGATGGGAGCGGGAACTACAATGAGCAGTTCTTC.